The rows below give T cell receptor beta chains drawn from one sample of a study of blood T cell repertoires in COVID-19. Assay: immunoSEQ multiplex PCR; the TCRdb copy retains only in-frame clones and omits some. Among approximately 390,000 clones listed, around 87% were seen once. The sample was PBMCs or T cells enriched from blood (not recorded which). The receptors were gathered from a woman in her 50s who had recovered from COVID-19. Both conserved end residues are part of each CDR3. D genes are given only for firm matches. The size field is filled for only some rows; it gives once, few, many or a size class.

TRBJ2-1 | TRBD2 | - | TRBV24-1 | CATSDPLAGGPNEQFF | TGTGCCACCAGTGATCCCCTAGCGGGGGGGCCGAATGAGCAGTTCTTC
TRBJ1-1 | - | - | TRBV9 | CASSVGQMNTEAFF | TGTGCCAGCAGCGTAGGGCAAATGAACACTGAAGCTTTCTTT
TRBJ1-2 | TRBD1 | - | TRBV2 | CASTGGGGYGYTF | TGTGCCAGCACGGGTGGAGGGGGCTACGGCTACACCTTC
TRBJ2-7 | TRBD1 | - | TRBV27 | CASSQGQGDEQYF | TGTGCCAGCAGTCAGGGACAGGGCGACGAGCAGTACTTC
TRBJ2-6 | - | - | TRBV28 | CASGRTVPAGANVLTF | TGTGCCAGCGGCCGGACAGTTCCCGCCGGGGCCAACGTCCTGACTTTC
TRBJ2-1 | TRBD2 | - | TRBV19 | CASSRGGFNEQFF | TGTGCCAGTTCTCGCGGGGGGTTCAATGAGCAGTTCTTC
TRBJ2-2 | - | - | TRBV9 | CASSVAAGYTGELFF | TGTGCCAGCAGCGTAGCCGCAGGTTACACCGGGGAGCTGTTTTTT
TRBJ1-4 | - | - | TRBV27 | CASSLNRVATNEKLFF | TGTGCCAGCAGTTTAAACAGGGTTGCAACTAATGAAAAACTGTTTTTT
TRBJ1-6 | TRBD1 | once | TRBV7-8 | CASSQRGLSPLHF | TGTGCCAGCAGCCAGAGGGGGCTTTCACCCCTCCACTTT
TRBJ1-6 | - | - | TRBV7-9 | CASSFIVIGAGDSPRLHF | TGTGCCAGCAGCTTTATAGTCATTGGGGCAGGGGATTCTCCCCGGCTCCACTTT
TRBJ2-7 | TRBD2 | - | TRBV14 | CASSQVASGFYEQYF | TGTGCCAGCAGCCAAGTGGCTAGCGGATTCTACGAGCAGTACTTC
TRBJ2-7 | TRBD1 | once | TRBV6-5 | CASRPGTGSYEQYF | TGTGCCAGCAGGCCCGGGACAGGGAGTTACGAGCAGTACTTC
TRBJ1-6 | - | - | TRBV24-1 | CATRQGTAYNSPLHF | TGTGCCACCAGGCAGGGGACGGCTTATAATTCACCCCTCCACTTT
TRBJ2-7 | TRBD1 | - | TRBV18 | CASSPGTGVSYEQYF | TGTGCCAGCTCCCCGGGGACAGGGGTCTCCTACGAGCAGTACTTC
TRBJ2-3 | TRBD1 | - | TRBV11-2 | CASSLEGQITDTQYF | TGTGCCAGCAGCTTAGAGGGACAGATAACAGATACGCAGTATTTT
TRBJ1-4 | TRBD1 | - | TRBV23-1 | CAANYQGGEKLFF | TGCGCCGCCAACTACCAGGGGGGTGAAAAACTGTTTTTT
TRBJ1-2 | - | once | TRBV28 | CASSFSGNLENYGYTF | TGTGCCAGCAGTTTCTCCGGGAACCTGGAGAACTATGGCTACACCTTC
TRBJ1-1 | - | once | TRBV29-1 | CSVSTVGRRTEAFF | TGCAGCGTTTCGACCGTCGGGCGGAGGACTGAAGCTTTCTTT
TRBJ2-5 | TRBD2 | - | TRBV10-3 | CAARGTSVETQYF | TGTGCCGCCCGGGGGACTAGCGTAGAGACCCAGTACTTC
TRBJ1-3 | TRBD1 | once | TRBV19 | CASSDRGSSGNTIYF | TGTGCCAGTTCAGACAGGGGAAGCTCTGGAAACACCATATATTTT
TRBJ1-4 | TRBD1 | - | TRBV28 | CASTQGGDEKLFF | TGTGCCAGCACCCAGGGGGGAGACGAAAAACTGTTTTTT
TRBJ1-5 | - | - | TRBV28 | CASTPATGSNQPQHF | TGTGCCAGCACCCCGGCGACGGGTAGCAATCAGCCCCAGCATTTT
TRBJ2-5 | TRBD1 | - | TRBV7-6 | CASSLWQGARETQYF | TGTGCCAGCAGCTTATGGCAGGGGGCACGAGAGACCCAGTACTTC
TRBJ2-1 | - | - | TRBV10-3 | CAISLDSNNEQFF | TGTGCCATCAGTTTGGACAGTAACAATGAGCAGTTCTTC
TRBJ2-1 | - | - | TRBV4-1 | CASSQVPVSNEQFF | TGCGCCAGCAGCCAAGTTCCAGTCAGCAATGAGCAGTTCTTC
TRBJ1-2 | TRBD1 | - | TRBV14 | CASSATGAKGYTF | TGTGCCAGCAGCGCGACAGGGGCGAAGGGCTACACCTTC
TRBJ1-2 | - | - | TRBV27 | CASSQITGEGYGYTF | TGTGCCAGCAGCCAAATCACAGGAGAAGGCTATGGCTACACCTTC
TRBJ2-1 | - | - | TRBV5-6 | CASSQQGRVYNEQFF | TGTGCCAGCAGCCAACAGGGACGTGTGTACAATGAGCAGTTCTTC
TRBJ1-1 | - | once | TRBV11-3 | CASSLDGGRAFF | TGTGCCAGCAGCTTAGATGGGGGGAGAGCTTTCTTT
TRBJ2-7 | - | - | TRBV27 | CASGMGPTKQYF | TGTGCCAGCGGCATGGGGCCCACTAAGCAGTACTTC
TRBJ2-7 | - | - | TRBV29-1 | CAALVSGYEQYF | TGCGCAGCACTTGTTTCGGGCTACGAGCAGTACTTC
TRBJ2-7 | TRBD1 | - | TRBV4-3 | CASSLSWGQVAYEQYF | TGCGCCAGCAGCCTCTCCTGGGGACAGGTGGCCTACGAGCAGTACTTC
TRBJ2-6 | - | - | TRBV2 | CASSGSRSGANVLTF | TGTGCCAGCAGCGGGAGTCGCTCTGGGGCCAACGTCCTGACTTTC
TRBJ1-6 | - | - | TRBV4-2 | CASSHPTVRENSPLHF | TGTGCCAGCAGCCACCCGACAGTTCGAGAAAATTCACCCCTCCACTTT
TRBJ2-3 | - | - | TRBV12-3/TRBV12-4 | CASSFVYRDTQYF | TGTGCCAGCAGTTTCGTCTATAGAGATACGCAGTATTTT
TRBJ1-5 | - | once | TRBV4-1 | CASSQDGLGVQPQHF | TGCGCCAGCAGCCAAGACGGTTTAGGGGTACAGCCCCAGCATTTT
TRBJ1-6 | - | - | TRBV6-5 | CASRPRGSYNSPLHF | TGTGCCAGCAGACCCCGGGGCTCCTATAATTCACCCCTCCACTTT
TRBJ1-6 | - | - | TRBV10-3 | CAISESSSPLHF | TGTGCCATCAGTGAGTCGAGTTCACCCCTCCACTTT
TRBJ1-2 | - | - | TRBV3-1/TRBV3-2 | CASSRATGKGYTF | TGTGCCAGCAGCCGGGCGACAGGTAAAGGCTACACCTTC
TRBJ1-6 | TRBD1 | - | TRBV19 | CASKMIQGNVNSPLHF | TGTGCCAGTAAAATGATACAGGGGAACGTGAATTCACCCCTCCACTTT
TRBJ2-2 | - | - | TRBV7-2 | CASSLAQLALPNTGELFF | TGTGCCAGCAGCTTAGCGCAACTAGCCCTACCGAACACCGGGGAGCTGTTTTTT
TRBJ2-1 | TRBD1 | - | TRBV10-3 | CAITRDREGEQFF | TGTGCCATCACCCGGGACAGGGAGGGTGAGCAGTTCTTC
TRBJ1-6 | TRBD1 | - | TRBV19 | CASSSGTGGLNSPLHF | TGTGCCAGTAGTTCCGGGACAGGGGGTTTAAATTCACCCCTCCACTTT
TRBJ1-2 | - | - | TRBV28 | CASTGRGLGSYGYTF | TGTGCCAGCACCGGCCGGGGTTTGGGGAGCTATGGCTACACCTTC
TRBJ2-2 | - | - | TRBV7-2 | CASSWAEVGAGGELFF | TGTGCCAGCAGTTGGGCGGAGGTGGGCGCAGGCGGGGAGCTGTTTTTT
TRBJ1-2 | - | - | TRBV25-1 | CASTDTFYGYTF | TGTGCCAGCACCGACACCTTCTATGGCTACACCTTC
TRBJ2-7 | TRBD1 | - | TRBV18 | CASSPGTGRHEQYF | TGTGCCAGCTCGCCCGGGACAGGGAGGCACGAGCAGTACTTC
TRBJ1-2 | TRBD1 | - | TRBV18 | CASSPEDRNYGYTF | TGTGCCAGCTCACCTGAGGACAGGAACTATGGCTACACCTTC
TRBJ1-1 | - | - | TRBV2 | CATGREGEAFF | TGTGCCACCGGAAGGGAGGGTGAAGCTTTCTTT
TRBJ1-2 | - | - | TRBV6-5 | CASSYHRDSNYGYTF | TGTGCCAGCAGTTACCACAGGGATTCAAACTATGGCTACACCTTC
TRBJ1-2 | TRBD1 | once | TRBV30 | CAWSVRAGGGYTF | TGTGCCTGGAGTGTACGGGCAGGGGGCGGCTACACCTTC